The next 10 T cell receptor beta chains were all read from a single sample in a study of response to subunit inactivated influenza vaccine. TCRdb redid the calling of the RT-PCR reads with MiXCR, one entry per CDR3 protein. The data hold under 950,000 distinct CDR3 sequences, with 21% observed a single time. The material sequenced was PBMCs from blood, taken more than 4 days after vaccination. Receptors were obtained from a man aged 50 to 59 who received an inactivated influenza vaccine.

The chain combines TRBV20-1 with TRBJ2-1; 7 positions agree with TRBD1. V trimming: 4 bases; J trimming: 8 bases; junction bases outside the gene matches: 17. Germline values: CDR1 DFQATT, CDR2 SNEGSKA (reference sequence). The CDR3 has 16 residues. The chain's CDR3 is CSAIPLVKGGIHEQFF. The CDR3 nucleotides are TGCAGTGCTATCCCCCTTGTGAAAGGGGGCATCCATGAGCAGTTCTTC.

This clonotype was counted ten times or more. The rearrangement uses TRBV5-1 and TRBJ2-5; 7 bases are shared with TRBD1. J lost 2 bases, V lost 1 base, and 2 bases had no gene match. The V gene's germline CDR1 is SGHRS and CDR2 YFSETQ. The CDR3 has 14 residues. The CDR3 sequence is CASSLWTGQETQYF. The CDR3 bases are TGCGCCAGCAGCTTGTGGACAGGTCAAGAGACCCAGTACTTC.

J is TRBJ2-5 and V is TRBV28; TRBD1 or TRBD2 may be the D gene (5 bases each). Between the trimmed V and J ends, which lost 5 bases and 4 bases, there was a span of 14 bases. CDR1 and CDR2 from the germline V gene are MDHEN and SYDVKM. The CDR3 is made up of 14 amino acids. DNA of the CDR3: TGTGCCAGCAGTCACAACGGGGCGGGAGAGACCCAGTACTTC. Residues: CASSHNGAGETQYF. Based on the CDR3 plus reference TRBV28 and TRBJ2-5, the full variable domain is DVKVTQSSRYLVKRTGEKVFLECVQDMDHENMFWYRQDPGLGLRLIYFSYDVKMKEKGDIPEGYSVSREKKERFSLILESASTNQTSMYLCASSHNGAGETQYFGPGTRLLVL.

This clonotype was counted a few times. The chain links TRBV7-2 to TRBJ2-7; D unresolved. The CDR3 has 13 residues. Per germline, CDR1 SGHTA and CDR2 FQGNSA. V was trimmed by 2 bases and J by 3 bases, leaving 8 bases between them. CDR3 region: CASSLPALYEQYF. The CDR3 DNA is TGTGCCAGCAGCTTACCGGCGCTCTACGAGCAGTACTTC.

The chain carries TRBV20-1 and TRBJ2-1; D is ambiguous. Germline CDR1 is DFQATT and CDR2 is SNEGSKA (reference sequence). The CDR3 length is 13 residues. Trimming took off 3 bases at V and 0 bases at J, with 6 bases between the two ends. The CDR3, as DNA: TGCAGTGCTAGGCATGACTCCTACAATGAGCAGTTCTTC. Translated, it gives CSARHDSYNEQFF.

This clonotype was counted only a few times. The chain carries TRBV29-1 and TRBJ2-5; 7 nucleotides align to TRBD1. CDR1 is SQVTM, CDR2 ANQGSEA, per germline. J lost 2 bases, V lost 6 bases, and 6 bases had no gene match. The CDR3 has 13 amino acids. The CDR3 DNA sequence: TGCAGCGTCGACGGGACAGCACAAGAGACCCAGTACTTC. Encoded protein: CSVDGTAQETQYF.

This chain uses TRBV10-3 with TRBJ2-1; 11 nucleotides align to TRBD1. The CDR3 contains 15 residues. CDR1 and CDR2 from the germline V gene are ENHRY and SYGVKD. The trim removed 8 bases at V and 0 bases at J, leaving 3 bases unmatched. As DNA, the CDR3 is TGTGCCATCGCCGGACAGGGGGCCTCCTACAATGAGCAGTTCTTC. This codes for CAIAGQGASYNEQFF.

The chain is built from TRBV4-2 and TRBJ2-2; a possible D gene is TRBD2 (6 bases). The V gene lost 4 bases and the J gene lost 4 bases, with 16 bases spanning the gap. CDR3 length: 16 residues. Germline V CDR1 and CDR2: LGHNA, YNFKEQ. This chain's CDR3 is CASSPGTRGLTGELFF. CDR3 bases: TGTGCCAGCAGCCCCGGGACTCGCGGTCTCACCGGGGAGCTGTTTTTT.

The chain combines TRBV12-3 or TRBV12-4 with TRBJ2-7; 8 bases match TRBD2. There are 16 residues in the CDR3. The junction had 13 bases not matched to a gene; V was cut back by 7 bases and J by 2 bases. The CDR3 protein is CASTMGGVAGTYEQYF. CDR3 nucleotide sequence: TGTGCCAGCACCATGGGGGGAGTAGCGGGAACCTACGAGCAGTACTTC.

This clonotype was seen many times. This chain connects TRBV29-1 to TRBJ1-2, with TRBD1 identical over 7 bases. The germline CDR1 and CDR2 sequences are SQVTM and ANQGSEA. After removal of 6 bases from V and 3 bases from J, the junction contained 1 base not matched to a gene. The CDR3 extends over 11 amino acids. The DNA for the CDR3 is TGCAGCGTACAGGGGCACTATGGCTACACCTTC. Its protein is CSVQGHYGYTF.